These 32 T cell receptor beta chains came from one sample sequenced in a study of shared clonotypes between healthy human individuals. The protocol was immunoSEQ multiplex PCR, while the TCRdb copy is restricted to in-frame clones and leaves out a portion. This sample has 1.6 million or so clones; roughly 96% occur once, and the top ten carry about 1%. The sample consisted of naive CD4+ T cells sorted from blood. Regarding subset: CD45RA+ positively selected. These TCRs come from a man aged 30-40 years in good health.

V and J are TRBV6-5 and TRBJ1-1; tentatively, D is TRBD1 (5 bases). The CDR3 consists of 14 residues. Germline V gene data show CDR1 as MNHEY and CDR2 as SVGAGI. Trimming removed 0 bases at V and 5 bases at J, with 10 bases between. CDR3 nucleotides: TGTGCCAGCAGTTACTCCCAGGGACGGACTGAAGCTTTCTTT. Its protein product is CASSYSQGRTEAFF.

In its sample, this clone was seen once. The chain employs TRBV5-1 and TRBJ2-1, with TRBD2 matching 10 bases. Germline-derived CDR1 and CDR2 are SGHRS and YFSETQ. The CDR3 runs 15 residues. J gave up 7 bases and V 6 bases, and 10 bases lay outside the gene matches. The CDR3 reads CASKSGRAEGNEQFF. DNA for the CDR3: TGCGCCAGCAAAAGCGGGAGGGCCGAGGGGAATGAGCAGTTCTTC.

This rearrangement joins TRBV12-5 to TRBJ1-5; 7 bases match TRBD1. Germline-derived CDR1 and CDR2 are LGHNT and FRNRAP. CDR3 length: 15 residues. Trimming removed 9 bases from V and 0 bases from J; junction bases left unmatched: 8. As DNA, the CDR3 is TGTGCTAGCTCGGGCAGGGGGTATAGCAATCAGCCCCAGCATTTT. It is translated as CASSGRGYSNQPQHF.

The chain recombines TRBV5-1 with TRBJ2-1; tentative D call: TRBD2 (5 bases). The ends were cut back, 4 bases at V and 4 bases at J, with 15 bases in the middle. The CDR3 is 15 amino acids. Germline CDR1 reads SGHRS; CDR2 reads YFSETQ. CDR3 DNA sequence: TGCGCCAGCAGCCTGGACTGGGAGTTGTACAATGAGCAGTTCTTC. It encodes CASSLDWELYNEQFF. Looking up the rest from reference TRBV5-1 and TRBJ2-1 gives the full variable domain: KAGVTQTPRYLIKTRGQQVTLSCSPISGHRSVSWYQQTPGQGLQFLFEYFSETQRNKGNFPGRFSGRQFSNSRSEMNVSTLELGDSALYLCASSLDWELYNEQFFGPGTRLTVL.

This clone was seen a single time. The V call is TRBV5-1, the J call TRBJ2-5; TRBD2 might be the D (6 bases). This CDR3 spans 15 amino acids. Germline CDR1 and CDR2: SGHRS and YFSETQ. Deletions cut 2 bases from V and 4 bases from J, with 15 bases between. The CDR3 DNA sequence: TGCGCCAGCAGCTTCTCGTGGGGGGACGGAGAGACCCAGTACTTC. This gives the protein CASSFSWGDGETQYF. Full variable domain (missing parts from reference TRBV5-1 and TRBJ2-5): KAGVTQTPRYLIKTRGQQVTLSCSPISGHRSVSWYQQTPGQGLQFLFEYFSETQRNKGNFPGRFSGRQFSNSRSEMNVSTLELGDSALYLCASSFSWGDGETQYFGPGTRLLVL.

This chain connects TRBV19 to TRBJ2-1; D is unclear. V was cut by 2 bases and J by 4 bases, with 6 bases left in between. Germline V gene data show CDR1 as LNHDA and CDR2 as SQIVND (reference sequence). This CDR3 has 13 residues. This chain's CDR3 is CASSISSYNEQFF. CDR3 in DNA: TGTGCCAGTAGTATAAGTTCTTACAATGAGCAGTTCTTC.

V usage is TRBV5-1 and J usage is TRBJ2-5; D call uncertain. Per the germline V gene, CDR1 is SGHRS and CDR2 is YFSETQ. There are 15 residues in the CDR3. V gave up 4 bases and J gave up 5 bases, with 18 bases separating them. CDR3 region: CASSLVSSPGETQYF. CDR3 coding DNA: TGCGCCAGCAGCCTGGTTTCCAGCCCCGGGGAGACCCAGTACTTC.

The rearrangement links TRBV7-3 to TRBJ2-1; 8 nucleotides line up with TRBD2. This CDR3 comprises 16 residues. The germline V gene encodes CDR1 SGHTA and CDR2 FQGTGA. The trim removed 5 bases at V and 0 bases at J, leaving 6 bases unmatched. CDR3 sequence (DNA): TGTGCCAGCAGCCCCATAGCGGGAAGCTCCTACAATGAGCAGTTCTTC. Translation gives CASSPIAGSSYNEQFF. The whole variable domain, filled in from reference TRBV7-3 and TRBJ2-1, reads GAGVSQTPSNKVTEKGKYVELRCDPISGHTALYWYRQSLGQGPEFLIYFQGTGAADDSGLPNDRFFAVRPEGSVSTLKIQRTERGDSAVYLCASSPIAGSSYNEQFFGPGTRLTVL.

This clone was detected once. The chain joins TRBV5-1 to TRBJ2-2; D might be TRBD1 or TRBD2, each matching 6 bases. CDR1 is SGHRS and CDR2 is YFSETQ in the germline V gene. This CDR3 comprises 15 residues. With 1 base removed from V and 6 bases from J, the gap between germline ends came to 13 bases. The CDR3 region is CASSLMGGSAGELFF. The CDR3 DNA sequence: TGCGCCAGCAGCTTGATGGGGGGCTCGGCCGGGGAGCTGTTTTTT.

The V call is TRBV7-3, the J call TRBJ2-3; 13 bases align to TRBD2. Germline V gives CDR1 SGHTA, CDR2 FQGTGA. V lost 4 bases, J lost 7 bases, and 8 bases stayed unmatched. The CDR3 has 16 amino acids. The CDR3: CASSSPGLAGRNTQYF. Written as DNA, the CDR3 is TGTGCCAGCAGCTCCCCGGGACTAGCGGGAAGGAATACGCAGTATTTT.

V gene TRBV6-5 combines with J gene TRBJ2-7; 7 bases line up with TRBD2. V shed 6 bases, J shed 3 bases, and the junction held 8 bases outside the gene matches. Germline V gene data show CDR1 as MNHEY and CDR2 as SVGAGI. This CDR3 has 14 amino acids. CDR3 in amino acids: CASSSEVAGYEQYF. The CDR3, as DNA: TGTGCCAGCAGCTCGGAGGTAGCGGGCTACGAGCAGTACTTC.

The V gene is TRBV12-5, the J gene TRBJ2-2; no firm D call. Germline CDR1 is LGHNT and CDR2 is FRNRAP. The ends were cut back, 8 bases at V and 5 bases at J, with 3 bases in the middle. This CDR3 is 10 amino acids long. DNA of the CDR3: TGTGCTAGTCGTACCGGGGAGCTGTTTTTT. Translating it yields CASRTGELFF.

The chain employs TRBV28 and TRBJ1-1; 8 nucleotides match TRBD1. The CDR3 sequence is 12 residues long. CDR1 is MDHEN and CDR2 is SYDVKM in the germline V gene. Trimming took 8 bases from V and 1 from J; bases not matched to a gene: 0. The DNA for the CDR3 is TGTGCCAGCGACAGGGGGAACACTGAAGCTTTCTTT. This gives the protein CASDRGNTEAFF. The whole variable domain, remainder taken from reference TRBV28 and TRBJ1-1, is DVKVTQSSRYLVKRTGEKVFLECVQDMDHENMFWYRQDPGLGLRLIYFSYDVKMKEKGDIPEGYSVSREKKERFSLILESASTNQTSMYLCASDRGNTEAFFGQGTRLTVV.

The rearrangement uses TRBV29-1 and TRBJ2-1; D not certain. The CDR3 has 13 amino acids. V lost 6 bases and J lost 4, with 13 bases in between. Germline CDR1 is SQVTM and CDR2 is ANQGSEA. The CDR3 region is CSVSTTQYNEQFF. Here the CDR3 DNA reads TGCAGCGTCTCAACGACCCAATACAATGAGCAGTTCTTC.

The count of this clone is one. The chain combines TRBV6-6 with TRBJ2-3; a weak D match, TRBD2 (5 bases). V was shortened by 7 bases and J by 5 bases, with 10 bases between the two germline ends. CDR3 length: 12 residues. The germline V gene encodes CDR1 MNHNY and CDR2 SVGAGI (reference sequence). The CDR3 is CASTNGGDTQYF. CDR3 DNA sequence: TGTGCCAGCACCAACGGAGGAGATACGCAGTATTTT.

J is TRBJ1-5 and V is TRBV7-8, with D maybe TRBD1 (6 bases). The CDR3 has 16 amino acids. Per the germline V gene, CDR1 is SGHVS and CDR2 is FQNEAQ. V dropped 1 base and J dropped 15 bases, with 25 bases sitting between them. This CDR3 reads CASSLVTQGVGFVRHF. CDR3 coding DNA: TGTGCCAGCAGCTTAGTTACACAGGGTGTGGGGTTCGTGAGGCATTTT.

The gene calls are TRBV28 and TRBJ2-1; 11 bases are shared with TRBD2. The germline gives CDR1 MDHEN, CDR2 SYDVKM. This CDR3 has 14 amino acids. The ends lost 4 bases at V and 7 bases at J; junction bases unmatched: 3. DNA for the CDR3: TGTGCCAGCAGTTGGCTAGCGGGAGGTAATGAGCAGTTCTTC. Its protein product is CASSWLAGGNEQFF.

Turning to this clone: In the same sample, other DNA sequences code for this CDR3. This chain links TRBV28 with TRBJ2-3, with TRBD2 identical over 7 bases. The germline V gene encodes CDR1 MDHEN and CDR2 SYDVKM. After removal of 1 base from V and 1 base from J, the junction contained 2 bases not matched to a gene. The CDR3 consists of 15 residues. The CDR3 coding sequence is TGTGCCAGCAGTTTATTGGCGGGGGGCACAGATACGCAGTATTTT. It encodes CASSLLAGGTDTQYF. Using reference TRBV28 and TRBJ2-3 for the parts outside the CDR3, the full variable domain is DVKVTQSSRYLVKRTGEKVFLECVQDMDHENMFWYRQDPGLGLRLIYFSYDVKMKEKGDIPEGYSVSREKKERFSLILESASTNQTSMYLCASSLLAGGTDTQYFGPGTRLTVL.

The V gene is TRBV5-1, the J gene TRBJ2-3, with D possibly being TRBD2 (5 bases). V lost 1 base and J 0 bases, leaving 9 bases between the germline ends. This CDR3 has 15 amino acids. Germline CDR1 is SGHRS and CDR2 is YFSETQ. In nucleotides, the CDR3 is TGCGCCAGCAGCTTGATAGCGCTAAGCACAGATACGCAGTATTTT. It is translated as CASSLIALSTDTQYF.

The rearrangement joins TRBV30 to TRBJ2-2; unclear D gene. The CDR3 spans 14 residues. Trimming took 4 bases from V and 6 from J, leaving 15 bases between them. The germline gives CDR1 GTSNPN, CDR2 SVGIG (reference sequence). CDR3 protein: CAWNGVTLAGELFF. DNA of the CDR3: TGTGCCTGGAATGGGGTCACCCTGGCCGGGGAGCTGTTTTTT.

This sequence joins TRBV4-1 and TRBJ1-1; D gene ambiguous. The CDR3 is made up of 15 amino acids. CDR1 is MGHRA, CDR2 YSYEKL, per germline. Trimming removed 3 bases from V and 1 base from J, with 12 bases in between. Written as DNA, the CDR3 is TGCGCCAGCAGCCATCAATATGTCGGGAACACTGAAGCTTTCTTT. This sequence encodes CASSHQYVGNTEAFF.

The chain combines TRBV5-1 with TRBJ2-1, with D perhaps TRBD2 (6 bases). V shed 4 bases and J shed 12 bases, with 26 bases lying between them. Germline-derived CDR1 and CDR2 are SGHRS and YFSETQ. This CDR3 has 16 amino acids. The CDR3 DNA is TGCGCCAGCAGCCTTCAATCAGGGACTTTGGGCTACGGGCAGTTCTTC. Its translation: CASSLQSGTLGYGQFF.

This sequence joins TRBV6-6 and TRBJ2-1; 8 bases map to TRBD2. The CDR3 is made up of 15 amino acids. Per germline, CDR1 MNHNY and CDR2 SVGAGI (reference sequence). After removal of 6 bases from V and 7 bases from J, the junction contained 11 bases not matched to a gene. CDR3 sequence: CASSLTSGLPNEQFF. The DNA for the CDR3 is TGTGCCAGCAGCTTAACTAGCGGTTTGCCTAATGAGCAGTTCTTC.

The rearrangement links TRBV2 to TRBJ2-7; D tentatively reads TRBD1 or TRBD2 (5 bases each). This CDR3 contains 13 residues. Germline V gene data show CDR1 as SNHLY and CDR2 as FYNNEI. V was clipped by 6 bases and J by 7 bases, with 16 bases between them. The chain's CDR3 is CASSLGEGREQYF. In DNA form, the CDR3 reads TGTGCCAGCAGCCTCGGAGAGGGGCGGGAGCAGTACTTC.

The gene calls are TRBV9 and TRBJ2-3; D may be TRBD2 (5 bases). The CDR3 extends over 16 amino acids. Germline loops: CDR1 SGDLS, CDR2 YYNGEE. V was trimmed by 0 bases and J by 0 bases, leaving 11 bases between them. The CDR3 coding sequence is TGTGCCAGCAGCGTAGCCGAGGCGGGTAGCACAGATACGCAGTATTTT. Encoded protein: CASSVAEAGSTDTQYF.

Ten or more counts support this clone. The rearrangement joins TRBV15 to TRBJ1-1; no definite D call. The germline V gene encodes CDR1 LNHNV and CDR2 YYDKDF (reference sequence). The V end was cut by 0 bases, the J end by 5 bases, with 10 bases between. The CDR3 is 14 residues long. The CDR3 loop is CATSRDKAGTEAFF. The CDR3 DNA follows: TGTGCCACCAGCAGAGATAAAGCGGGTACTGAAGCTTTCTTT. The full variable domain, completed using reference TRBV15 and TRBJ1-1, is DAMVIQNPRYQVTQFGKPVTLSCSQTLNHNVMYWYQQKSSQAPKLLFHYYDKDFNNEADTPDNFQSRRPNTSFCFLDIRSPGLGDTAMYLCATSRDKAGTEAFFGQGTRLTVV.

V gene TRBV18 combines with J gene TRBJ2-7, with 7 bases fitting TRBD1. The V gene end was trimmed by 6 bases and the J gene end by 5 bases; junction bases not matched to a gene: 7. Germline lookup yields CDR1 KGHSH and CDR2 LQKENI. This CDR3 comprises 13 residues. DNA for the CDR3: TGTGCCAGCTCGTCAGGGGGAGACGACGAGCAGTACTTC. This translates into CASSSGGDDEQYF. The full variable domain, completed using reference TRBV18 and TRBJ2-7, is NAGVMQNPRHLVRRRGQEARLRCSPMKGHSHVYWYRQLPEEGLKFMVYLQKENIIDESGMPKERFSAEFPKEGPSILRIQQVVRGDSAAYFCASSSGGDDEQYFGPGTRLTVT.

This chain connects TRBV11-2 to TRBJ2-3, with D unclear. Germline loops: CDR1 SGHAT, CDR2 FQNNGV. The CDR3 length is 15 residues. Trimming pared 6 bases from V and 1 base from J, leaving 14 bases between. CDR3 coding DNA: TGTGCCAGCAGGATCTGGACGGATGGCACAGATACGCAGTATTTT. Its translation: CASRIWTDGTDTQYF.

The chain is built from TRBV30 and TRBJ2-7, with TRBD1 matching over 9 bases. Looked up from germline, CDR1 is GTSNPN and CDR2 is SVGIG (reference sequence). The V segment lost 6 bases and the J segment 0 bases; nucleotides outside the gene matches: 6. This CDR3 has 14 residues. CDR3 in amino acids: CACQGQGHSYEQYF. As DNA, the CDR3 is TGTGCCTGCCAAGGACAGGGGCACTCCTACGAGCAGTACTTC.

This clone was detected once. The chain recombines TRBV5-4 with TRBJ2-1; D might be TRBD2 (5 bases). Germline V gene lookup returns CDR1 SGHNT and CDR2 YYREEE (reference sequence). V was cut by 3 bases and J by 10 bases, with 11 bases left in between. This CDR3 comprises 12 residues. The CDR3 is CASSSPSKEQFF. CDR3 DNA sequence: TGTGCCAGCAGCTCGCCTAGCAAAGAGCAGTTCTTC.

This chain joins TRBV29-1 and TRBJ1-2, with TRBD1 matching 9 bases. CDR3 length equals 14 residues. Germline loops: CDR1 SQVTM, CDR2 ANQGSEA. Trimming cost V 4 bases and J 6 bases; bases outside gene matches: 9. The CDR3 DNA reads TGCAGCGTTGGTCGGACGACAGGGGGTCATGGCTACACCTTC. It is translated as CSVGRTTGGHGYTF.

The chain is built from TRBV6-5 and TRBJ2-1, with 7 nucleotides matching TRBD1. Looked up from germline, CDR1 is MNHEY and CDR2 is SVGAGI. V trimming: 7 bases; J trimming: 4 bases; junction bases outside the gene matches: 10. The CDR3 runs 15 residues. The CDR3 spells CASKKGQNHYNEQFF. In DNA form, the CDR3 reads TGTGCCAGCAAAAAGGGACAGAACCATTACAATGAGCAGTTCTTC.